A selection of T cell receptor beta chains follows, all from one sample in a study of blood T cell repertoires in COVID-19. TCRdb's copy holds only in-frame clones and misses some; the assay was immunoSEQ multiplex PCR. The sample contains approximately 210,000 clones, around 81% of which appear only once. Sequencing was carried out using PBMCs or T cells enriched from blood (not recorded which). The receptor set was obtained from a woman aged 45-65 years with acute COVID-19. The CDR3 runs from the conserved cysteine through the conserved F or W.

v_call,j_call,cdr3_aa
TRBV9,TRBJ2-2,CASGAKKGPAVNTGELFF
TRBV5-5,TRBJ1-1,CASSFTDMNTEAFF
TRBV3-1/TRBV3-2,TRBJ1-6,CASRGQGDSPLHF
TRBV7-9,TRBJ1-3,CASSPGSGGNTIYF
TRBV4-3,TRBJ2-2,CASSQDPGGSFGGELFF
TRBV7-9,TRBJ2-5,CASSRTGIGETQYF
TRBV6-5,TRBJ2-3,CASIFLAGGSDTQYF
TRBV28,TRBJ1-5,CASSWAPGTGYGQPQHF
TRBV19,TRBJ1-1,CASSGQGRRNTEAFF
TRBV30,TRBJ1-2,CAWSRVPWAYGYTF
TRBV5-1,TRBJ2-1,CASSLGDRDYNEQFF
TRBV6-1,TRBJ1-1,CASSEQGVTEAFF